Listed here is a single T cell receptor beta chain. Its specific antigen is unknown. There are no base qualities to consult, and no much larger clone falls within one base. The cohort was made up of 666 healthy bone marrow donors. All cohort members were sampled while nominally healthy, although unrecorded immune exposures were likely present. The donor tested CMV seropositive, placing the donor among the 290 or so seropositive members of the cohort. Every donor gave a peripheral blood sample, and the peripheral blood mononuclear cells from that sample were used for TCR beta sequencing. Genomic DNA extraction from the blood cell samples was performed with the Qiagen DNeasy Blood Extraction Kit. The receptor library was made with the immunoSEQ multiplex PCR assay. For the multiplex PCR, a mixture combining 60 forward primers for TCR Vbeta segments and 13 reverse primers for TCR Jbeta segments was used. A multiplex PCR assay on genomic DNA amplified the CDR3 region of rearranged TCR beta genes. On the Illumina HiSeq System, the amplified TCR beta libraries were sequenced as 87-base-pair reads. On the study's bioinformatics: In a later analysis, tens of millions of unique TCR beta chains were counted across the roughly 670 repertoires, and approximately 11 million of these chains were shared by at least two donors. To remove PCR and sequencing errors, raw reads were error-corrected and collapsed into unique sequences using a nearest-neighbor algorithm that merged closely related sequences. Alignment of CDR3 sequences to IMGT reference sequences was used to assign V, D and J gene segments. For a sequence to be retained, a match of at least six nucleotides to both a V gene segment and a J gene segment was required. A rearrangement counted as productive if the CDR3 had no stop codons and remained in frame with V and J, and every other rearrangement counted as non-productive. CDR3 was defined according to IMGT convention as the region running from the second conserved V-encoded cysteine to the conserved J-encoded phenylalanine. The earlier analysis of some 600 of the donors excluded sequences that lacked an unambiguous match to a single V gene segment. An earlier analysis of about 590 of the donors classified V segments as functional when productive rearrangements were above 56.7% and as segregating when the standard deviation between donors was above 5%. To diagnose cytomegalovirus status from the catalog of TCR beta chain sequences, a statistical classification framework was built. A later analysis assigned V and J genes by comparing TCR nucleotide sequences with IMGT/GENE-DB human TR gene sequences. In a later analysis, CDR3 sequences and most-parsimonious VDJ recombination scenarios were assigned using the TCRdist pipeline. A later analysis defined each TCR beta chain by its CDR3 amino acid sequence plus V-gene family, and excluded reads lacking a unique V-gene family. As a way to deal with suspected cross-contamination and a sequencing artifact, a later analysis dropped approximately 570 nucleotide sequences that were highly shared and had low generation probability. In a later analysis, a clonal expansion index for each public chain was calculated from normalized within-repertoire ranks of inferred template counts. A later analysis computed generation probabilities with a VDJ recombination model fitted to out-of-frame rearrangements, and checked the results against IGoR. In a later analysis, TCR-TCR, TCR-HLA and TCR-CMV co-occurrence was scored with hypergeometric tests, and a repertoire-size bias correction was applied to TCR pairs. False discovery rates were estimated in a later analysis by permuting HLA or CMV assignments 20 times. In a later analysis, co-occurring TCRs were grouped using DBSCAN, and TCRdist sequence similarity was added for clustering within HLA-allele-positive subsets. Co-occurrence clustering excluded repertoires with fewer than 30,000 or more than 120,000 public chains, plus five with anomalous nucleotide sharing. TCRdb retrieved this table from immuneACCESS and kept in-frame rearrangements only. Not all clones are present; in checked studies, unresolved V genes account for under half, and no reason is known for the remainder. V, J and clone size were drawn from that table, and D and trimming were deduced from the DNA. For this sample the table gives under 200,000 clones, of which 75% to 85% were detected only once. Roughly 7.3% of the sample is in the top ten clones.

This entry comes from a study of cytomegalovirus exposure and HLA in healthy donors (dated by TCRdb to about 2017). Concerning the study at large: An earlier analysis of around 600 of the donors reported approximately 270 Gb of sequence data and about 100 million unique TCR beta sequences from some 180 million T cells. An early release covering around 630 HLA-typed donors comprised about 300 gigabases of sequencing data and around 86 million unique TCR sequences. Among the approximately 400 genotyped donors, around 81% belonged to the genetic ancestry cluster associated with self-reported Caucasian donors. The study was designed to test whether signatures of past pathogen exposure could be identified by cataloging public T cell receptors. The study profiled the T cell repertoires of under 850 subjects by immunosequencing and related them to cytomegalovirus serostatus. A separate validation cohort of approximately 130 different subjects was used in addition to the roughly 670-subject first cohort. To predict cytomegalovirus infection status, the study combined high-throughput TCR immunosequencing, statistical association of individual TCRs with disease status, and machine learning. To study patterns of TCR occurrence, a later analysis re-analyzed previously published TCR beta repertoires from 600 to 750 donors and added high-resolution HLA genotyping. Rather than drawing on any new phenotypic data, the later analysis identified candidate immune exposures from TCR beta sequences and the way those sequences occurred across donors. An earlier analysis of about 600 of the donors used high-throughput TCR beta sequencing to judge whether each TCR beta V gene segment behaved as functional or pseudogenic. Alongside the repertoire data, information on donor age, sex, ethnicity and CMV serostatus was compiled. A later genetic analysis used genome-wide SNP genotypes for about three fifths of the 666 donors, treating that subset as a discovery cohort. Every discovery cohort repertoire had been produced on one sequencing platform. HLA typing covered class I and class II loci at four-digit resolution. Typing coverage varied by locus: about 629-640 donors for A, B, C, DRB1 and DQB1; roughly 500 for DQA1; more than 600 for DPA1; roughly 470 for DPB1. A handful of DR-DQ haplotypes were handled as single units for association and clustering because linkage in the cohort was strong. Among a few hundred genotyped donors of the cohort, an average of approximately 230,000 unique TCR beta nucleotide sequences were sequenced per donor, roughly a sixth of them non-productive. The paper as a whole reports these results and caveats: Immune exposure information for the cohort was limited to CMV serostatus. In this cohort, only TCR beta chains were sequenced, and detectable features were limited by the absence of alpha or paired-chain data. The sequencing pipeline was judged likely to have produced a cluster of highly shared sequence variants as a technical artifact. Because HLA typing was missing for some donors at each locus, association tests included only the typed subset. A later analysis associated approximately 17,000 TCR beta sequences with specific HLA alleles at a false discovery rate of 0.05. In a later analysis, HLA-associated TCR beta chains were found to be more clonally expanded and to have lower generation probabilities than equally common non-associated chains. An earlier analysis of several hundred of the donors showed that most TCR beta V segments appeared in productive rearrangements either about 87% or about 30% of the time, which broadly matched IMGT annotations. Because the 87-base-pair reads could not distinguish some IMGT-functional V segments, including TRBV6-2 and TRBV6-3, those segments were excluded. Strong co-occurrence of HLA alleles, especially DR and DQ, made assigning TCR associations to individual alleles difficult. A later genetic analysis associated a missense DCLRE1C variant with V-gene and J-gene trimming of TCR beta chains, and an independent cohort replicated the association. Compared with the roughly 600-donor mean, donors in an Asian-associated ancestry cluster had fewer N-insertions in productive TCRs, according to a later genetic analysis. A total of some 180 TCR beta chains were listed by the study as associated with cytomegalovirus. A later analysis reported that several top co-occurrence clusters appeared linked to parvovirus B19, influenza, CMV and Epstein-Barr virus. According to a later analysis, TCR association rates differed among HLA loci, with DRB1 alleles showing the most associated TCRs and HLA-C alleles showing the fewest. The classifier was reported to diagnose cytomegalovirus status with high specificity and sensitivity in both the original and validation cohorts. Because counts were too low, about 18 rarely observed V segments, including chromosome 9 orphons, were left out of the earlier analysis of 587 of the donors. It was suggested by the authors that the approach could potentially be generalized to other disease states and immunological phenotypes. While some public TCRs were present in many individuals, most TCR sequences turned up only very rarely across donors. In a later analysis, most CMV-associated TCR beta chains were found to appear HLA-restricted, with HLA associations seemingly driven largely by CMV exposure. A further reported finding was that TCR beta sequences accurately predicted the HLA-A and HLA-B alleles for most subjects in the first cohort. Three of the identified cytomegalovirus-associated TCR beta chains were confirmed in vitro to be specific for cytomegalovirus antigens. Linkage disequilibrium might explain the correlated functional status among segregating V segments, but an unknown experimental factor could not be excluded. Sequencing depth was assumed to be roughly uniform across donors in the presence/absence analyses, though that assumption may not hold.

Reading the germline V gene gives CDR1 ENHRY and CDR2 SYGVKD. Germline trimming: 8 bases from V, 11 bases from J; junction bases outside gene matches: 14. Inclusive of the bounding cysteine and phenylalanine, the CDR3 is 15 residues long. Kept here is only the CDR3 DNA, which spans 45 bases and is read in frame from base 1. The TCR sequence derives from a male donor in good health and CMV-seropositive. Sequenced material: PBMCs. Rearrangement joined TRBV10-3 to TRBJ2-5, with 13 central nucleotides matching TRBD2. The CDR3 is CAIEIGLAGAGGQYF. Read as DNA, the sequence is TGTGCCATCGAAATAGGACTAGCGGGAGCCGGAGGGCAGTACTTC.